Listed here are 5 T cell receptor beta chains from one sample, sequenced in a study of blood T cells in healthy people across ages (dated by TCRdb to 2015 to 2017). To prepare the library, 5' RACE was applied. Sequencing took place on an Illumina HiSeq 2500. A second roughly 7 to 11 cycle PCR used a sample-barcoded 5' primer and a J-beta primer mix. Through fastp at Q25 and MiXCR, TCRdb rebuilt clones from the public reads, retaining in-frame beta chains. Every entry covers one CDR3 protein and lists the most common genes and DNA from its rows. The sample table records hundreds of thousands of distinct CDR3 sequences; about 30% of these occur just once. The ten largest make up approximately 15% of the sample. The sequencing input was blood. Every receptor here comes from a woman over 75 in good health.

This clonotype was seen ten or more times. The rearrangement links TRBV29-1 to TRBJ2-6, with D perhaps TRBD1 or TRBD2 (5 bases each). V was trimmed by 5 bases and J by 2 bases, leaving 7 bases between them. The germline V gene encodes CDR1 SQVTM and CDR2 ANQGSEA. The CDR3 has 13 residues. The chain's CDR3 is CSVWGTGANVLTF. CDR3 coding DNA: TGCAGCGTTTGGGGGACTGGGGCCAACGTCCTGACTTTC.

This clonotype was recorded a few times. The chain uses TRBV19 and TRBJ2-7; no definite D call. CDR3 size: 15 residues. Germline V lookup: CDR1 LNHDA, CDR2 SQIVND (reference sequence). Trimming shortened V by 3 bases and J by 7 bases, and 19 bases separated the two germline ends. DNA of the CDR3: TGTGCCAGTAGTATTAGATTTTCCTCCTACAATGAGCAGTACTTC. Translating it yields CASSIRFSSYNEQYF.

This clonotype was picked up many times. In DNA form, the CDR3 reads TGCGCCAGCAGCCAAGGAAATCCCGGGACTAGCGGGGGGACTTACAATGAGCAGTTCTTC. Its translation: CASSQGNPGTSGGTYNEQFF. V and J are TRBV4-3 and TRBJ2-1; 15 bases match TRBD2. CDR1 and CDR2 (germline): LGHNA, YSLEER. V lost 1 base to trimming and J lost 4 bases; unmatched junction nucleotides: 11. There are 20 residues in the CDR3.

This clonotype was counted only a few times. The chain couples TRBV30 to TRBJ1-6; D ambiguous. CDR1 is GTSNPN and CDR2 is SVGIG in the germline V gene (reference sequence). The CDR3 length is 16 residues. Deletions cut 0 bases from V and 7 bases from J, with 16 bases between. In DNA form, the CDR3 reads TGTGCCTGGAGTGTAGGTCCGCGGGGAGGGAATTCACCCCTCCACTTT. This translates into CAWSVGPRGGNSPLHF.

J is TRBJ1-5 and V is TRBV15; TRBD1 agrees at 10 bases. V lost 3 bases and J lost 0; bases outside the gene matches: 8. Germline loops: CDR1 LNHNV, CDR2 YYDKDF (reference sequence). CDR3 length: 18 residues. CDR3 sequence reads: CATSSDGQGGFSNQPQHF. The CDR3 DNA sequence: TGTGCCACCAGCAGTGATGGACAGGGGGGATTTAGCAATCAGCCCCAGCATTTT.